These 16 T cell receptor beta chains originate from one sample sequenced in a study of CD8+CD57+ T cells in acquired aplastic anemia. Patients who underwent sequencing had shown CD8+CD57+ cell expansion by flow cytometry. The study profiled TCR beta VDJ and CDR3 using genomic DNA as template. In TCRdb, the reads were re-called with MiXCR into one record per CDR3 protein. The sample lists around 120,000 distinct CDR3 sequences; almost 40% were seen once. What was sequenced was sorted CD4+, CD8+, or CD8+CD57+ T cells (not recorded which) from PBMCs. These receptors were obtained from a human donor with aplastic anemia.

This clonotype was found once. The chain links TRBV5-5 to TRBJ1-2; D remains ambiguous. The CDR3 sequence is 13 residues long. Trimming cost V 0 bases and J 4 bases, with 7 bases left between them. CDR1 SGHKS and CDR2 YYEKEE come from the germline V gene (reference sequence). In DNA form, the CDR3 reads TGTGCCAGCAGCTTGGCCTTTGGCTATGGCTACACCTTC. This gives the protein CASSLAFGYGYTF.

The rearrangement joins TRBV2 to TRBJ2-7; the match to TRBD1 covers 9 bases. With V trimmed by 4 bases and J by 4 bases, 8 bases remained unmatched. This CDR3 contains 15 residues. Germline-derived CDR1 and CDR2 are SNHLY and FYNNEI. The CDR3 DNA sequence: TGTGCCAGCAGTGCGACGGGACAGGGCTTTTACGAGCAGTACTTC. It translates to CASSATGQGFYEQYF.

A few counts support this clonotype. This chain links TRBV19 with TRBJ1-4, with 8 bases lining up with TRBD1. Germline lookup yields CDR1 LNHDA and CDR2 SQIVND (reference sequence). Unmatched junction bases numbered 8, after V lost 5 bases and J lost 3 bases. The CDR3 consists of 16 residues. This CDR3 is CASSPRGRVANEKLFF. CDR3 sequence (DNA): TGTGCCAGTAGTCCCAGGGGGCGCGTAGCTAATGAAAAACTGTTTTTT.

This clonotype appeared many times. This CDR3 is CAISETSNQPQHF. As DNA, the CDR3 is TGTGCCATCAGTGAGACCAGTAATCAGCCCCAGCATTTT. The J gene is TRBJ1-5, the V gene TRBV10-3; D unclear. The CDR3 length is 13 residues. Germline CDR1 ENHRY, CDR2 SYGVKD. V shed 2 bases and J shed 4 bases, with 6 bases lying between them.

The V call is TRBV7-2, the J call TRBJ2-7; D not resolved. From germline, CDR1 is SGHTA and CDR2 FQGNSA. V lost 4 bases and J lost 5, with 9 bases in between. The CDR3 is 12 amino acids. The CDR3 loop reads CASSSMNDEQYF. DNA for the CDR3: TGTGCCAGCAGCTCCATGAACGACGAGCAGTACTTC.

This clonotype showed up just a few times. The chain joins TRBV10-2 to TRBJ2-7; 9 bases match TRBD2. After removal of 2 bases from V and 4 bases from J, the junction contained 6 bases not matched to a gene. The CDR3 length is 15 residues. The germline V gene has CDR1 WSHSY and CDR2 SAAADI. The CDR3 spells CASSEGAGGAYEQYF. CDR3 DNA sequence: TGCGCCAGCAGTGAGGGAGCGGGGGGTGCGTACGAGCAGTACTTC.

This chain joins TRBV19 and TRBJ1-1; D perhaps matches TRBD1 (5 bases). Trimming stripped 6 bases from V and 7 bases from J, with 12 bases between. This CDR3 has 12 residues. Germline lookup yields CDR1 LNHDA and CDR2 SQIVND (reference sequence). The CDR3 DNA reads TGTGCCAGTAGCCGAGACAGTTTTGAAGCTTTCTTT. Encoded protein: CASSRDSFEAFF.

This rearrangement joins TRBV18 to TRBJ2-1; 7 bases are a match to TRBD1. CDR3 length: 15 residues. The junction had 3 bases not matched to a gene; V was cut back by 4 bases and J by 0 bases. Per the germline V gene, CDR1 is KGHSH and CDR2 is LQKENI. The CDR3 DNA is TGTGCCAGCTCACTACGGACAGGCTCCTACAATGAGCAGTTCTTC. Its protein is CASSLRTGSYNEQFF.

The CDR3 region has the DNA TGTGCCAGCTCCCGGGGGGCGATTAGTGAAGCTTTCTTT. Its protein product is CASSRGAISEAFF. The rearrangement links TRBV6-1 to TRBJ1-1; tentatively, D is TRBD1 (6 bases). CDR1 is MNHNS and CDR2 is SASEGT in the germline V gene. The CDR3 length is 13 residues. Trimming pared 8 bases from V and 7 bases from J, leaving 17 bases between.

This sequence joins TRBV2 and TRBJ1-5; D gene uncertain. The germline V gene encodes CDR1 SNHLY and CDR2 FYNNEI. This CDR3 comprises 12 residues. The V end was cut by 6 bases, the J end by 4 bases, with 7 bases between. Here the CDR3 reads CASRTANQPQHF. DNA for the CDR3: TGTGCCAGCAGAACGGCGAATCAGCCCCAGCATTTT. Looking up the rest from reference TRBV2 and TRBJ1-5 gives the full variable domain: EPEVTQTPSHQVTQMGQEVILRCVPISNHLYFYWYRQILGQKVEFLVSFYNNEISEKSEIFDDQFSVERPDGSNFTLKIRSTKLEDSAMYFCASRTANQPQHFGDGTRLSIL.

The chain recombines TRBV11-2 with TRBJ2-2; D not certain. CDR3 length: 13 amino acids. Trimming shortened V by 2 bases and J by 4 bases, and 5 bases separated the two germline ends. Germline values: CDR1 SGHAT, CDR2 FQNNGV. The CDR3 reads CASSLTVTGELFF. CDR3 sequence (DNA): TGTGCCAGCAGCTTAACGGTCACCGGGGAGCTGTTTTTT. Full variable domain (missing parts from reference TRBV11-2 and TRBJ2-2): EAGVAQSPRYKIIEKRQSVAFWCNPISGHATLYWYQQILGQGPKLLIQFQNNGVVDDSQLPKDRFSAERLKGVDSTLKIQPAKLEDSAVYLCASSLTVTGELFFGEGSRLTVL.

The chain employs TRBV24-1 and TRBJ2-1; D remains unclear. CDR1 and CDR2 (germline): KGHDR, SFDVKD. Trimming shortened V by 4 bases and J by 6 bases, and 15 bases separated the two germline ends. This CDR3 region has 15 residues. CDR3 coding DNA: TGTGCCACCAGTGACCCCGTTTCGATGGTCAATGAGCAGTTCTTC. Its protein product is CATSDPVSMVNEQFF.

The V gene is TRBV4-1, the J gene TRBJ1-1; TRBD1 matches at 9 bases. Germline CDR1 reads MGHRA; CDR2 reads YSYEKL. CDR3 length: 14 residues. V lost 4 bases, J lost 8 bases, and 8 bases stayed unmatched. The CDR3 sequence: CASSLGTGSWEAFF. CDR3 sequence (DNA): TGCGCCAGCAGCCTCGGGACAGGGAGCTGGGAAGCTTTCTTT.

This clonotype was counted many times. The V call is TRBV24-1, the J call TRBJ1-2, with 8 bases lining up with TRBD1. CDR1 KGHDR and CDR2 SFDVKD come from the germline V gene. V gave up 4 bases and J gave up 5 bases; unmatched junction bases: 5. This CDR3 is built from 14 residues. The DNA of the CDR3 is TGTGCCACCAGTGACTGGGACAGGACATATGGCTACACCTTC. This translates into CATSDWDRTYGYTF.

V gene TRBV29-1 combines with J gene TRBJ2-1, with unresolved D. Germline lookup yields CDR1 SQVTM and CDR2 ANQGSEA. The CDR3 is 12 residues long. This chain's CDR3 is CSAPDGVSEQFF. CDR3 DNA sequence: TGCAGTGCCCCGGACGGAGTCAGTGAGCAGTTCTTC.

This clonotype appeared once. This chain joins TRBV5-6 and TRBJ1-2; D gene uncertain. V lost 0 bases and J lost 1, with 7 bases in between. This CDR3 has 14 amino acids. Germline values: CDR1 SGHDT, CDR2 YYEEEE. The CDR3 DNA sequence: TGTGCCAGCAGCTTGGACAGAATTAACTATGGCTACACCTTC. Encoded protein: CASSLDRINYGYTF.